These T cell receptor beta chains were read from a single sample in a study of cytomegalovirus exposure and HLA in healthy donors. The table came from immunoSEQ multiplex PCR; TCRdb's copy has only in-frame clones and leaves some out. The data show some 110,000 clones, about 87% seen once. Specimen: PBMCs. Receptors were obtained from a woman between 18 and 29 years old in good health and CMV-seropositive. Each CDR3 is given with its conserved first and last residue. D genes are given only for firm matches. Clone size appears in some rows only: once, few, many, or a class for an expanded clone.

j_call clone_size d_call v_call cdr3_nt cdr3_aa
TRBJ1-5 . . TRBV6-5 TGTGCCAGCACCGACACGCCCCAGCATTTT CASTDTPQHF
TRBJ2-7 . TRBD1 TRBV28 TGTGCCAGCAGAGCCGGGACAGGACCCTACGAGCAGTACTTC CASRAGTGPYEQYF
TRBJ2-1 once TRBD2 TRBV29-1 TGCAGCGTCGTAAGCGGGGGGGCATACAATGAGCAGTTCTTC CSVVSGGAYNEQFF
TRBJ1-5 . . TRBV27 TGTGCCAGCAGTTTCCGGGGAGGCAATCAGCCCCAGCATTTT CASSFRGGNQPQHF
TRBJ2-3 . TRBD2 TRBV19 TGTGCCAGTGCCGGTCCGGGACTAGCGGGTCCCACAGATACGCAGTATTTT CASAGPGLAGPTDTQYF
TRBJ2-7 . . TRBV5-5 TGTGCCAGCAGCTTAAGCACATCAGGGTCCTACGAGCAGTACTTC CASSLSTSGSYEQYF
TRBJ1-2 . . TRBV6-5 TGTGCCAGCAGACAGGGACCCAACTATGGCTACACCTTC CASRQGPNYGYTF
TRBJ2-7 . . TRBV2 TGTGCCAGCAGGGTGAGCTCCTACGAGCAGTACTTC CASRVSSYEQYF
TRBJ2-2 once TRBD2 TRBV6-6 TGTGCCAGCATCGGGGGGGCCGCCGTCACCGGGGAGCTGTTTTTT CASIGGAAVTGELFF
TRBJ2-3 . . TRBV28 TGTGCCAGCAGTTTAGAAGTAGCCAGGGCAGATACGCAGTATTTT CASSLEVARADTQYF
TRBJ1-5 once . TRBV28 TGTGCCAGCAGTTTTTATATTAGCAATCAGCCCCAGCATTTT CASSFYISNQPQHF
TRBJ1-5 . . TRBV27 TGTGCCAGCAGTTTTAATGCAGGGCTGAGCAATCAGCCCCAGCATTTT CASSFNAGLSNQPQHF
TRBJ2-3 . TRBD2 TRBV29-1 TGCAGCCATTCCTCGGGGGAGGGGGATACGCAGTATTTT CSHSSGEGDTQYF
TRBJ2-2 . TRBD1 TRBV6-1 TGTGCCAGCAGGGGGCAGGGGGACACCGGGGAGCTGTTTTTT CASRGQGDTGELFF
TRBJ2-1 . . TRBV19 TGTGCCAGTAGTATGGCGAGTAGAGGACAATTGTGGCAGTTCTTC CASSMASRGQLWQFF
TRBJ1-1 . . TRBV18 TGTGCCAGCTCACCACCGGGCCGAGACAGATTGAACACTGAAGCTTTCTTT CASSPPGRDRLNTEAFF
TRBJ1-1 . . TRBV7-2 TGTGCCAGCAGCACCCAGACAGGTATCACTGAAGCTTTCTTT CASSTQTGITEAFF
TRBJ2-5 . TRBD2 TRBV5-4 TGTGCCAGCAGCCCGGCCGGGACTAGCGGGGTGGAGACCCAGTACTTC CASSPAGTSGVETQYF
TRBJ1-4 . . TRBV2 TGTGCCAGCAGTCACGGACAGATTGCAACTAATGAAAAACTGTTTTTT CASSHGQIATNEKLFF
TRBJ2-1 . . TRBV4-3 TGCGCCAGCAGCCAAGATGCTGGGGGGTGGAATGAGCAGTTCTTC CASSQDAGGWNEQFF
TRBJ2-5 . . TRBV19 TGTGCCAGCAAATTTGCTGGGCCACAAGAGACCCAGTACTTC CASKFAGPQETQYF
TRBJ1-5 few . TRBV7-2 TGTGCCAGCAGCCGGGACATAGGGCCCCAGCATTTT CASSRDIGPQHF
TRBJ1-6 . TRBD1 TRBV7-6 TGTGCCAGCAGCCGCCTCGTCAGGGGGAATAATTCACCCCTCCACTTT CASSRLVRGNNSPLHF
TRBJ2-7 once . TRBV5-6 TGTGCCAGCAGCTTGCTACGCGAGCAGTACTTC CASSLLREQYF
TRBJ2-2 . TRBD1 TRBV6-4 TGTGCCAGCAGTGACGGGACAGGGGCCGGGGAGCTGTTTTTT CASSDGTGAGELFF
TRBJ1-1 . TRBD1 TRBV19 TGTGCCAGTAGTATTCAGGGGGCGGCCACTGAAGCTTTCTTT CASSIQGAATEAFF
TRBJ2-7 once . TRBV29-1 TGCAGCGTCGTGCTTCAGTCAGGGGCCTACGAGCAGTACTTC CSVVLQSGAYEQYF
TRBJ1-5 . TRBD1 TRBV6-1 TGTGCCAGCAGTGAAACGGGACAGGGGGACCAGCCCCAGCATTTT CASSETGQGDQPQHF
TRBJ1-3 . TRBD1 TRBV2 TGTGCCAGCAGTGATCAGGGGGCGTTGGGAAACACCATATATTTT CASSDQGALGNTIYF
TRBJ1-1 . . TRBV6-1 TGTGCCAGCAGAGCAACAGGGAACACTGAAGCTTTCTTT CASRATGNTEAFF
TRBJ2-5 . . TRBV6-1 TGTGCCAGCAGTGAAGTACAGGGTTGGGAGACCCAGTACTTC CASSEVQGWETQYF
TRBJ2-2 . . TRBV27 TGTGCCAGCAGTGCAAGGGGGAACACCGGGGAGCTGTTTTTT CASSARGNTGELFF
TRBJ1-5 . . TRBV15 TGTGCCACCAGCAGAGATAGTAGCAATCAGCCCCAGCATTTT CATSRDSSNQPQHF
TRBJ2-1 . TRBD1 TRBV7-6 TGTGCCAGCAGCTTAGAGACAGGGTGGTCCTACAATGAGCAGTTCTTC CASSLETGWSYNEQFF
TRBJ2-4 . . TRBV4-3 TGCGCCAGCAGCCAAGGAGGGATAGCCAAAAACATTCAGTACTTC CASSQGGIAKNIQYF
TRBJ2-1 . . TRBV10-1 TGCGCCAGCAGTGAGTCGGGCGAGCAGTTCTTC CASSESGEQFF
TRBJ2-2 . TRBD1 TRBV12-5 TGTGCTAGTGGTTTGGTCAGGGGGCAAACCGGGGAGCTGTTTTTT CASGLVRGQTGELFF
TRBJ2-2 . TRBD1 TRBV5-1 TGCGCCAGCAGCTCCGGGACAGGGGCCACCGGGGAGCTGTTTTTT CASSSGTGATGELFF
TRBJ2-2 . TRBD1 TRBV18 TGTGCCAGCTCCCGAAGATCGGACAGGGGGCTCACCGGGGAGCTGTTTTTT CASSRRSDRGLTGELFF
TRBJ1-4 once TRBD1 TRBV19 TGTGCCAGTAGTTGGGGGGACAGCGTCCGGGTCGCGGAAAAACTGTTTTTT CASSWGDSVRVAEKLFF
TRBJ2-3 . . TRBV15 TGTGCCACCAGCAGGAACCGGGGATCTGATACGCAGTATTTT CATSRNRGSDTQYF
TRBJ1-3 . . TRBV28 TGTGCCAGCAGCTCCCGGGGGGCAGTCTCTGGAAACACCATATATTTT CASSSRGAVSGNTIYF
TRBJ2-7 . . TRBV6-5 TGTGCCAGCACCACAGCCTACGAGCAGTACTTC CASTTAYEQYF
TRBJ2-5 . TRBD2 TRBV19 TGTGCCAGTAGTAACCTAGCGGGGGTGGAGACCCAGTACTTC CASSNLAGVETQYF
TRBJ2-7 many TRBD2 TRBV4-2 TGTGCCAGCAGCCGAGACACTAGCGGGGGGGCCGTCGAGCAGTACTTC CASSRDTSGGAVEQYF
TRBJ2-7 . TRBD2 TRBV10-3 TGTGCCATCAGGGGGGGGGACTCCTACGAGCAGTACTTC CAIRGGDSYEQYF
TRBJ1-2 . . TRBV5-6 TGTGCCAGCAGCTTGACGACGGGTATCTATGGCTACACCTTC CASSLTTGIYGYTF
TRBJ1-1 . . TRBV5-4 TGTGCCAGCAGCGGAGGGGACCCCGAGAGCACTGAAGCTTTCTTT CASSGGDPESTEAFF
TRBJ2-3 . TRBD1 TRBV25-1 TGTGCCAGCAGTGGCCCCCGACAGGGGGGAGTCACAGATACGCAGTATTTT CASSGPRQGGVTDTQYF
TRBJ2-2 . TRBD2 TRBV28 TGTGCCAGCAGCCCAAGCGGGGGTTACATCGGGGAGCTGTTTTTT CASSPSGGYIGELFF